A single sample gave rise to the 15 T cell receptor beta chains below, sequenced in a study of blood T cell repertoires in COVID-19. Clones were read by immunoSEQ multiplex PCR, and TCRdb kept only the in-frame ones, dropping some. The sample lists approximately 290,000 clones; approximately 86% were seen once. The specimen sequenced was peripheral blood. Every receptor here comes from a human donor with COVID-19, enrolled during active disease. The donor label of this sample is uncertain.

This sequence joins TRBV28 and TRBJ2-1, with 8 bases lining up with TRBD2. The V segment lost 2 bases and the J segment 6 bases; nucleotides outside the gene matches: 3. This CDR3 comprises 14 residues. CDR1 is MDHEN, CDR2 SYDVKM, per germline. CDR3 region: CASSLGAGGNEQFF. The CDR3 DNA follows: TGTGCCAGCAGTTTAGGGGCGGGAGGCAATGAGCAGTTCTTC.

This rearrangement joins TRBV28 to TRBJ1-2; no definite D call. The CDR3 covers 12 residues. Germline V gives CDR1 MDHEN, CDR2 SYDVKM. Trimming shortened V by 9 bases and J by 4 bases, and 12 bases separated the two germline ends. The CDR3 DNA reads as TGTGCCAGTTCCCGGGAGTTCTATGGCTACACCTTC. Translation: CASSREFYGYTF.

This clone occurred a few times. This chain joins TRBV30 and TRBJ1-1; D may be TRBD1 (5 bases). The CDR3 is 16 amino acids. CDR1 and CDR2 (germline): GTSNPN, SVGIG (reference sequence). V lost 0 bases to trimming and J lost 0 bases, with 14 bases between them. CDR3 sequence (DNA): TGTGCCTGGAGTGTACTCGACACGACAGTGAACACTGAAGCTTTCTTT. Amino acid sequence: CAWSVLDTTVNTEAFF.

This chain connects TRBV5-1 to TRBJ2-1, with 9 bases lining up with TRBD2. CDR3 size: 16 residues. Germline CDR1 reads SGHRS; CDR2 reads YFSETQ. V lost 0 bases, J lost 7 bases, and 8 bases stayed unmatched. The CDR3 here is CASSLAGIAGVNEQFF. Here the CDR3 DNA reads TGCGCCAGCAGCTTGGCCGGGATAGCGGGAGTGAATGAGCAGTTCTTC.

The CDR3 here is CAWSARTTGNPSNQPQHF. The CDR3 coding sequence is TGTGCCTGGAGTGCTAGGACCACAGGGAACCCTAGCAATCAGCCCCAGCATTTT. The V and J genes are TRBV30 and TRBJ1-5, with D perhaps matching TRBD1 (6 bases). The CDR3 loop spans 18 amino acids. The V end lost 1 base, the J end lost 0 bases, and 19 bases lay between the germline ends. CDR1 and CDR2 from the germline V gene are GTSNPN and SVGIG (reference sequence).

The V and J genes are TRBV6-1 and TRBJ1-6, with a weak D call TRBD1 (5 bases). The V and J ends lost 6 bases and 3 bases respectively, with 12 bases between them. The length of the CDR3 is 15 residues. From germline, CDR1 is MNHNS and CDR2 SASEGT. The CDR3 spells CASSQGSYYNSPLHF. CDR3 in DNA: TGTGCCAGCAGCCAGGGTTCCTACTATAATTCACCCCTCCACTTT.

The rearrangement links TRBV11-3 to TRBJ2-5, with 7 bases that match TRBD2. Germline V gene lookup returns CDR1 SGHNT and CDR2 YENEEA. The length of the CDR3 is 16 residues. The V and J ends lost 1 base and 8 bases, in that order; junction bases with no gene match: 13. This chain's CDR3 is CASSLVGGGFLKTQYF. CDR3 DNA: TGTGCCAGCAGCTTAGTGGGGGGAGGGTTCTTGAAAACCCAGTACTTC.

The chain recombines TRBV7-2 with TRBJ2-5, with a weak D call TRBD2 (6 bases). Germline CDR1 reads SGHTA; CDR2 reads FQGNSA. The CDR3 runs 14 residues. The V end was cut by 4 bases, the J end by 1 base, with 10 bases between. Here the CDR3 DNA reads TGTGCCAGCAGCTCCGGGAGCGTCCAAGAGACCCAGTACTTC. It yields the protein CASSSGSVQETQYF. Full variable domain (remainder filled in from reference TRBV7-2 and TRBJ2-5): GAGVSQSPSNKVTEKGKDVELRCDPISGHTALYWYRQSLGQGLEFLIYFQGNSAPDKSGLPSDRFSAERTGGSVSTLTIQRTQQEDSAVYLCASSSGSVQETQYFGPGTRLLVL.

The V gene is TRBV28, the J gene TRBJ2-7, with 8 bases aligning to TRBD1. The germline gives CDR1 MDHEN, CDR2 SYDVKM. The CDR3 is made up of 14 amino acids. Trimming cost V 6 bases and J 6 bases; bases outside gene matches: 10. The CDR3 nucleotides read TGTGCCAGCAGATCCGGGACAGGCCTCGTCGAGCAGTACTTC. Translating it yields CASRSGTGLVEQYF.

The J gene is TRBJ1-2, the V gene TRBV6-5; 10 positions agree with TRBD1. Losses at the gene ends were 7 bases for V and 14 bases for J; bases not matched to a gene: 16. The CDR3 is 14 amino acids. Germline values: CDR1 MNHEY, CDR2 SVGAGI. CDR3 DNA sequence: TGTGCCAGCACCTCCCGGGACAGGGGCCTTGAAAGGACCTTC. This translates into CASTSRDRGLERTF.

This chain uses TRBV10-1 with TRBJ1-1, with 7 nucleotides matching TRBD1. Trimming took 6 bases from V and 1 from J; bases not matched to a gene: 5. From germline, CDR1 is WNHNN and CDR2 SYGVQD (reference sequence). This CDR3 has 14 residues. In nucleotides, the CDR3 is TGCGCCAGCAGGCCCGGGACAGAGAACACTGAAGCTTTCTTT. It is translated as CASRPGTENTEAFF.

This rearrangement joins TRBV5-4 to TRBJ2-7; D is unclear. Germline CDR1 is SGHNT and CDR2 is YYREEE (reference sequence). The CDR3 runs 12 residues. Trimming left V 3 bases short and J 3 bases short, with 7 bases between. CDR3 bases: TGTGCCAGCAGCTCGTCCGGCTACGAGCAGTACTTC. This encodes CASSSSGYEQYF.

The V call is TRBV9, the J call TRBJ2-3; 12 nucleotides match TRBD2. The CDR3 extends over 16 amino acids. Germline-derived CDR1 and CDR2 are SGDLS and YYNGEE. V gave up 4 bases and J gave up 3 bases; unmatched junction bases: 6. The CDR3 loop is CASSTMTSGGTDTQYF. Here the CDR3 DNA reads TGTGCCAGCAGCACCATGACTAGCGGGGGAACAGATACGCAGTATTTT.

The chain is built from TRBV12-3 or TRBV12-4 and TRBJ2-1, with D uncertain. This CDR3 is built from 12 residues. V was shortened by 4 bases and J by 6 bases, with 7 bases between the two germline ends. CDR3 protein: CASSSSINEQFF. The CDR3 coding sequence is TGTGCCAGCAGTTCATCCATCAATGAGCAGTTCTTC.

The V and J genes are TRBV5-1 and TRBJ2-2, with 10 bases fitting TRBD1. The germline V gene encodes CDR1 SGHRS and CDR2 YFSETQ. J gave up 6 bases and V 1 base, and 6 bases lay outside the gene matches. The CDR3 length is 16 residues. CDR3 in DNA: TGCGCCAGCAGCTTGACGGGACAGGGGCAGGCCGGGGAGCTGTTTTTT. This encodes CASSLTGQGQAGELFF.